This T cell receptor (beta chain) was captured in a study of T-cell reconstitution after alpha-beta-depleted transplantation in children. Preparation of the TCRbeta library involved a method that used unique molecular identifiers. Each CDR3 protein is one row after TCRdb ran MiXCR on the PCR reads. The table records about 610,000 distinct CDR3 sequences, roughly a tenth of them present only once. The CDR3 extends over 15 amino acids. V gave up 1 base and J gave up 4 bases, with 10 bases separating them. The gene calls are TRBV12-3 or TRBV12-4 and TRBJ2-2; D may be TRBD1 or TRBD2 (5 bases each). Source: PBMCs from the stem cell graft donor, taken from the stem cell graft. The sequence came from a human donor who donated a stem cell graft to a child with acute myeloid leukemia. The CDR3 DNA is TGTGCCAGCAGTTTAGGGGGGAAGTTCACCGGGGAGCTGTTTTTT. Translating gives CASSLGGKFTGELFF.